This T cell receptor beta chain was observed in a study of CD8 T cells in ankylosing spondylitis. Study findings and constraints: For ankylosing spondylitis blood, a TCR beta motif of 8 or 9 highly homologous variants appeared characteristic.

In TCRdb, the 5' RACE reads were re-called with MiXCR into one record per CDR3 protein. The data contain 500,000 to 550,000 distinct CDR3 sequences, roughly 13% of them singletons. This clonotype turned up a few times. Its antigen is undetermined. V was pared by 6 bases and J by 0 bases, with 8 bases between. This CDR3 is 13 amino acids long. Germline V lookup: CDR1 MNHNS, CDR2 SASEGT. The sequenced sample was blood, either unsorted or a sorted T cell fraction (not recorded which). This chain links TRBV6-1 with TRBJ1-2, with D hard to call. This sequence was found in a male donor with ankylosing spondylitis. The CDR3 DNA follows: TGTGCCAGCAGGGTGTCCGCTAACTATGGCTACACCTTC. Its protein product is CASRVSANYGYTF.